This entry lists 11 T cell receptor beta chains sequenced from one sample in a study of blood T cell repertoires in COVID-19. Only in-frame clones appear in the TCRdb table, and some are missing; sequencing was by immunoSEQ multiplex PCR. The sample lists some 70,000 clones; almost 90% were seen once. The material sequenced was peripheral blood. These receptors were taken from a man aged 50 to 59 with acute or convalescent COVID-19.

The chain joins TRBV12-3 or TRBV12-4 to TRBJ1-4, with unresolved D. CDR3 size: 13 residues. V lost 6 bases to trimming and J lost 5 bases, with 10 bases between them. DNA of the CDR3: TGTGCCAGCAGACGGAGAGAGAATGAAAAACTGTTTTTT. As protein: CASRRRENEKLFF.

The V gene is TRBV4-3, the J gene TRBJ2-7; TRBD2 matches 11 bases. There are 16 residues in the CDR3. The junction had 5 bases not matched to a gene; V was cut back by 1 base and J by 3 bases. Germline CDR1 reads LGHNA; CDR2 reads YSLEER. CDR3 in amino acids: CASSQGSGRDGYEQYF. CDR3 sequence (DNA): TGCGCCAGCAGCCAAGGTAGCGGGAGGGACGGCTACGAGCAGTACTTC.

This clone came up once. V and J are TRBV19 and TRBJ2-5; 8 bases match TRBD2. CDR1 is LNHDA and CDR2 is SQIVND in the germline V gene (reference sequence). V shed 5 bases, J shed 6 bases, and the junction held 8 bases outside the gene matches. This CDR3 is built from 14 residues. The CDR3 reads CASSPGTSRQTQYF. The CDR3 region has the DNA TGTGCCAGTAGTCCCGGGACTAGTCGGCAGACCCAGTACTTC.

This rearrangement joins TRBV6-5 to TRBJ2-1; D not resolved. CDR3 length equals 13 residues. Germline V CDR1 and CDR2: MNHEY, SVGAGI. Trimming removed 6 bases from V and 10 bases from J, with 16 bases in between. As DNA, the CDR3 is TGTGCCAGCAGCGTTGAGCGCGAACGGGAGCAGTTCTTC. Protein: CASSVEREREQFF.

The rearrangement uses TRBV2 and TRBJ2-5; the match to TRBD1 covers 10 bases. Germline CDR1 is SNHLY and CDR2 is FYNNEI. The CDR3 has 14 residues. The V segment lost 6 bases and the J segment 4 bases; nucleotides outside the gene matches: 5. CDR3 sequence (DNA): TGTGCCAGCAGCCCCGACAGGGGGCCAGAGACCCAGTACTTC. It translates to CASSPDRGPETQYF.

The chain carries TRBV5-1 and TRBJ2-2; D may be TRBD2 (6 bases). With 4 bases removed from V and 5 bases from J, the gap between germline ends came to 12 bases. CDR3 size: 14 residues. Germline V gene lookup returns CDR1 SGHRS and CDR2 YFSETQ. CDR3 residues: CASSAAGRTGELFF. The CDR3 region has the DNA TGCGCCAGCAGCGCCGCCGGGAGAACCGGGGAGCTGTTTTTT.

J is TRBJ2-4 and V is TRBV7-9; TRBD1 might be the D (6 bases). Germline V gives CDR1 SEHNR, CDR2 FQNEAQ (reference sequence). V was clipped by 5 bases and J by 3 bases, with 14 bases between them. The length of the CDR3 is 15 residues. The CDR3 region has the DNA TGTGCCAGCAGCAACCGGGACATGGGCAAAAACATTCAGTACTTC. It yields the protein CASSNRDMGKNIQYF.

The chain carries TRBV19 and TRBJ1-6, with 10 bases identical to TRBD1. In germline, CDR1 is LNHDA, CDR2 SQIVND (reference sequence). The V gene end was trimmed by 7 bases and the J gene end by 5 bases; junction bases not matched to a gene: 8. This CDR3 has 16 amino acids. Here the CDR3 reads CASNDDRGPNNSPLHF. DNA of the CDR3: TGTGCCAGTAACGACGACAGGGGGCCGAATAATTCACCCCTCCACTTT. The full variable domain, with the rest looked up from reference TRBV19 and TRBJ1-6, is DGGITQSPKYLFRKEGQNVTLSCEQNLNHDAMYWYRQDPGQGLRLIYYSQIVNDFQKGDIAEGYSVSREKKESFPLTVTSAQKNPTAFYLCASNDDRGPNNSPLHFGNGTRLTVT.

This chain links TRBV11-3 with TRBJ2-3; 8 positions agree with TRBD2. V lost 5 bases, J lost 5 bases, and 9 bases stayed unmatched. Germline V gene lookup returns CDR1 SGHNT and CDR2 YENEEA. CDR3 length: 15 residues. The CDR3 DNA follows: TGTGCCAGCAGCCCCGGTCTGGCGGGGGGAGATACGCAGTATTTT. Protein product: CASSPGLAGGDTQYF.

This chain connects TRBV19 to TRBJ1-1, with D perhaps TRBD1 (5 bases). The CDR3 is made up of 14 amino acids. V dropped 2 bases and J dropped 6 bases, with 13 bases sitting between them. From germline, CDR1 is LNHDA and CDR2 SQIVND (reference sequence). CDR3 nucleotides: TGTGCCAGTAGTATACAGACCCTAGGGGCTGAAGCTTTCTTT. Translating it yields CASSIQTLGAEAFF.

The rearrangement links TRBV27 to TRBJ2-1; weak D call: TRBD2 (6 bases). Trimming removed 1 base at V and 3 bases at J, with 13 bases between. This CDR3 has 16 residues. Looked up from germline, CDR1 is MNHEY and CDR2 is SMNVEV (reference sequence). The CDR3 DNA is TGTGCCAGCAGTTTATTCACGGGAGTAGGCTACAATGAGCAGTTCTTC. This codes for CASSLFTGVGYNEQFF.